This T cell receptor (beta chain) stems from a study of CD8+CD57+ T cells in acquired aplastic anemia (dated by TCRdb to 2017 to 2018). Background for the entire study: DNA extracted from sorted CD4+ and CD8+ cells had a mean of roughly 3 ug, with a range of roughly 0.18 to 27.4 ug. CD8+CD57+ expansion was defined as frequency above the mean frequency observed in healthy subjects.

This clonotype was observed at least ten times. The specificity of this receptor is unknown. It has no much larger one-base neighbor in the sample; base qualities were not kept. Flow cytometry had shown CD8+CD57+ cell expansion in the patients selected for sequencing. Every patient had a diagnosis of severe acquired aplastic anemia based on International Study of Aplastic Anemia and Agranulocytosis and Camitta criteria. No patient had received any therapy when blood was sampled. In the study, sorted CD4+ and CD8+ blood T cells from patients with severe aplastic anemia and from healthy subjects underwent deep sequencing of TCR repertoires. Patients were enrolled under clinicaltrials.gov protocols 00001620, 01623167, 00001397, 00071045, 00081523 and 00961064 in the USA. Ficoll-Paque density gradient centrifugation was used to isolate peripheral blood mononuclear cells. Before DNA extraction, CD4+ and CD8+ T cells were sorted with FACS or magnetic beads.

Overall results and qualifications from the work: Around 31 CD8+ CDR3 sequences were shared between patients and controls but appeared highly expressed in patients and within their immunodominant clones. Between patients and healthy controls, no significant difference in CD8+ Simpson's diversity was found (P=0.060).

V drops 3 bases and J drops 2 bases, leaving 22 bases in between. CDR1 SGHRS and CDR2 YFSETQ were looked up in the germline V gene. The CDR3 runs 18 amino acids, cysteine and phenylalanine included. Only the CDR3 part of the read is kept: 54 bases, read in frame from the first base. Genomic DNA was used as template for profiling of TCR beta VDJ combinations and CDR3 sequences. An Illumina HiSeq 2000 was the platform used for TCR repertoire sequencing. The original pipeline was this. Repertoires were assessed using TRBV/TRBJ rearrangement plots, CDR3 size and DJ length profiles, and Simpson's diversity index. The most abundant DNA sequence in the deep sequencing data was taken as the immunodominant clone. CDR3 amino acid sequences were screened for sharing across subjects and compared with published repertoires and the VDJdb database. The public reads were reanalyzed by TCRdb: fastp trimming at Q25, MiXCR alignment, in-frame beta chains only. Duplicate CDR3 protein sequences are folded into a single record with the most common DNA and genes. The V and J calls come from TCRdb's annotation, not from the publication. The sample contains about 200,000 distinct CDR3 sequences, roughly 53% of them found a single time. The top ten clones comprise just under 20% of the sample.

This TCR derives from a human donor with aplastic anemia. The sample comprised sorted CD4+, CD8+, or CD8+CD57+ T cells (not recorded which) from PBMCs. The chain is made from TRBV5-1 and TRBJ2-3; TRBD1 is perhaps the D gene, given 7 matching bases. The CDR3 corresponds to CASSSGGGTAILTDTQYF. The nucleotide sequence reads TGCGCCAGCAGCTCCGGGGGCGGGACAGCGATCCTCACAGATACGCAGTATTTT.